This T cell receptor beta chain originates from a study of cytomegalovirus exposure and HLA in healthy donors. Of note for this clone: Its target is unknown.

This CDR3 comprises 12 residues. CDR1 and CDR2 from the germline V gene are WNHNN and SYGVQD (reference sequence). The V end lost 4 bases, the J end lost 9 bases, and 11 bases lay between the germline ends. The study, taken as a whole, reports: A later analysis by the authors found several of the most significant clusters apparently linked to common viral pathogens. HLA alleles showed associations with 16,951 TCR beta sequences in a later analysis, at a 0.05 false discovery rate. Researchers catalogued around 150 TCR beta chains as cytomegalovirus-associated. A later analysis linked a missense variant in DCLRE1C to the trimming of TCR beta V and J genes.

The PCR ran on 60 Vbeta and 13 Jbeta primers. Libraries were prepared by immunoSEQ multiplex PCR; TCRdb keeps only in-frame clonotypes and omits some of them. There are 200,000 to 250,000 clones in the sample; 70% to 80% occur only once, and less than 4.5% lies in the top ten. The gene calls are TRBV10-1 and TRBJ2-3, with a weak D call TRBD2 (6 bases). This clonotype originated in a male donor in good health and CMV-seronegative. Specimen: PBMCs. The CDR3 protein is CASSGSLATQYF. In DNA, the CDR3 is TGCGCCAGCAGTGGATCACTAGCAACGCAGTATTTT.